This TCR beta chain was sequenced during a study of blood T cell repertoires in COVID-19 (TCRdb year 2020). Regarding the study in general: Samples covering the acute and convalescent phases of COVID-19 were provided by collaborators in the United States, Italy and Spain. The prospective study material was composed of cDNA or gDNA derived from T cells, B-cell-depleted T cells, or PBMCs. The samples were drawn from two sources: the first 160 participants of the ongoing ImmuneRACE study, and 950 to 1,500 subjects contributed by 6 global collaborators. Where available, HLA class I and class II types were obtained from metadata supplied by the sample provider rather than from assay-based typing. A de-identified subject ID, COVID-19 status, age in years and sex were almost always included in the sample metadata. Deeply sampled blood TCRbeta repertoires from subjects exposed to, actively infected with, or recovered from COVID-19 were included in the dataset. The repertoires were released in a freely available public database intended as a resource for research on the immune response to SARS-CoV-2.

The CDR3 starts with the cysteine, ends with the phenylalanine, and has 15 residues. Of all the DNA, just the CDR3 is kept, 45 bases in frame from base 1. Trimming takes 4 bases off V and 4 bases off J; junction bases not matched to a gene: 7. CDR1 and CDR2, looked up from the germline V gene, are SGHTS and YDEGEE. A word on this clone: It lacks a known antigen. No per-base quality is available; no much larger clone lies one base away.

General study outcomes and caveats: How much clinical and demographic metadata was included differed by source and by participant, and the metadata was provided uncurated.

TCRbeta CDR3 regions were amplified from genomic DNA using the immunoSEQ Assay, a bias-controlled multiplex PCR. The published analysis was carried out like this. The number of nucleated cells in each sample was estimated by amplification of reference gene primers within the assay. To quantify the absolute abundance of each unique TCRbeta CDR3 rearrangement, sequence reads were collapsed and filtered. For each sample, productive Simpson clonality was calculated by taking the square root of Simpson's diversity index across productive rearrangements. TCRdb took over this immuneACCESS table, retaining in-frame rearrangements with V and J assigned. Such tables are incomplete; in checked studies, under half of the missing clones stem from an unresolved V gene, and the remainder is unexplained. The V and J calls and clone size come from that table; D and trimming were worked out from the DNA. Counted in this sample were approximately 220,000 clones; around 85% of them appeared once. Around 19% of the sample is in the top ten clones.

Enrolling through a virtual design, the prospective study's participants ranged in age from roughly 18 to 89 years and lived across around 25 United States geographic areas. Cohort assignment in the prospective study relied on participant-reported clinical history from a screening survey and a study questionnaire. ImmuneRACE Cohort 3 recovered participants were defined by two consecutive negative NP/OP PCR tests, healthcare professional clearance, or symptom resolution. Each participant in the prospective study had whole blood, serum and a nasopharyngeal or oropharyngeal swab collected by mobile phlebotomists. Over an approximately 2-month period, participants in the prospective study had the option of providing additional blood draws and questionnaires. Blood samples from the prospective study were shipped frozen or at room temperature prior to DNA extraction.

The clonotype was recovered from a man in his forties who had recovered from COVID-19. The receptor chain draws on TRBV5-8 and TRBJ1-1; TRBD1 aligns with 10 central bases. Input material: PBMCs or T cells enriched from blood (not recorded which). CDR3 region: CASSPTDRGPTEAFF. The DNA sequence follows: TGTGCCAGCAGCCCCACCGACAGGGGGCCCACTGAAGCTTTCTTT.